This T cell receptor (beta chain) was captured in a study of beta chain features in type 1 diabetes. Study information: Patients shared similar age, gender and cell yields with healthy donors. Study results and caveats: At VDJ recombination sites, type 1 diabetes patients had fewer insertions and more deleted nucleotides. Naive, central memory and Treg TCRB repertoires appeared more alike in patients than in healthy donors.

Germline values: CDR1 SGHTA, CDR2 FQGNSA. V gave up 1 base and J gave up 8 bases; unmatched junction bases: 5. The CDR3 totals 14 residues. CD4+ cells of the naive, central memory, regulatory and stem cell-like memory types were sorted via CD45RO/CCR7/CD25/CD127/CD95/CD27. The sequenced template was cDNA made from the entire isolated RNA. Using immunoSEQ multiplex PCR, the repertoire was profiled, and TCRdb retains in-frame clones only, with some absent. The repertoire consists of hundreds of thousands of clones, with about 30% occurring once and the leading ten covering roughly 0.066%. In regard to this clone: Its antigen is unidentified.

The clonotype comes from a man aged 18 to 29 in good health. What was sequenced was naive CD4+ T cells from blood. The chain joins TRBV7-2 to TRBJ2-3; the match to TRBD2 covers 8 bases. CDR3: CASSLDRGGGTQYF. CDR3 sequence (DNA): TGTGCCAGCAGCTTAGACCGGGGGGGAGGTACGCAGTATTTT. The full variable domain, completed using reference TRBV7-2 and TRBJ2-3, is GAGVSQSPSNKVTEKGKDVELRCDPISGHTALYWYRQSLGQGLEFLIYFQGNSAPDKSGLPSDRFSAERTGGSVSTLTIQRTQQEDSAVYLCASSLDRGGGTQYFGPGTRLTVL.